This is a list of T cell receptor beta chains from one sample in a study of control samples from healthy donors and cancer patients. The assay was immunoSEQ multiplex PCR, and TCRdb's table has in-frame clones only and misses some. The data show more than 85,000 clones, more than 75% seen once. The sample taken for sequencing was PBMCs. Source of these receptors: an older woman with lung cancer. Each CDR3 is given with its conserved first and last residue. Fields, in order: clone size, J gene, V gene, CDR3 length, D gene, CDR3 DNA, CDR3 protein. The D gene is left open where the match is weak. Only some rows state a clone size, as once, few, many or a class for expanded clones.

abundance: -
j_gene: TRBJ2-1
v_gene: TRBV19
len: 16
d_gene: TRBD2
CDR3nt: TGTGCCAGTAGTAGGGGACTAGGGGTTAACGGCAATGAGCAGTTCTTC
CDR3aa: CASSRGLGVNGNEQFF

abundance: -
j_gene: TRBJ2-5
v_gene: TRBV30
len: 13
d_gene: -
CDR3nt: TGTGCCTGGAGGGATTCGGGCCAAGAGACCCAGTACTTC
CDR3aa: CAWRDSGQETQYF

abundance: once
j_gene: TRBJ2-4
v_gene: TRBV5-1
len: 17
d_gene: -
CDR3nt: TGCGCCAGCAGCTTGGTTTTGGACAACAATCTCGGGGACATTCAGTACTTC
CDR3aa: CASSLVLDNNLGDIQYF

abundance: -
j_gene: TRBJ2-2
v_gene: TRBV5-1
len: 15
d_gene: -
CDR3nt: TGCGCCAGCCTATATGCGTTGGGGGTGTCCGGGGAGCTGTTTTTT
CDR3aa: CASLYALGVSGELFF

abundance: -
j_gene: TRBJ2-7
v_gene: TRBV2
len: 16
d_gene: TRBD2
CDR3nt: TGTGCCAGTGAGCGGGAGCCCTACGCCGGGTCCTACGAGCAGTACTTC
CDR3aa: CASEREPYAGSYEQYF

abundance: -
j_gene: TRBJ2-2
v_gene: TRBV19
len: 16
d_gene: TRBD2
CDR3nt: TGTGCCAGTAGTCCTCGAGCGGGAGGGCTTACCGGGGAGCTGTTTTTT
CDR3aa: CASSPRAGGLTGELFF

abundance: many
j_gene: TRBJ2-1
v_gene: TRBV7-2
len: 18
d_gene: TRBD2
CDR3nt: TGTGCCAGCAGCGCTCAAAGGGCTAGCGGGGGGGTCTGGCATGAGCAGTTCTTC
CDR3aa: CASSAQRASGGVWHEQFF

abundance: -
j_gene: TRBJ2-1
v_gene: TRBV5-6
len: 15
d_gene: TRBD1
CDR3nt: TGTGCCAGCAGCTTAGAGACAGGGGCCTACAATGAGCAGTTCTTC
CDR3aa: CASSLETGAYNEQFF

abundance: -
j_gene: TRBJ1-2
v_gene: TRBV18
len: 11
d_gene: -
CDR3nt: TGTGCCAGCTCCCCCGGGAATGGCTACACCTTC
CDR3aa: CASSPGNGYTF

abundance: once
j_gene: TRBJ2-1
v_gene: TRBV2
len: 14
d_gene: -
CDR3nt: TGTGCCAGCAGTGAAGCGAACCGAGCGAATGAGCAGTTCTTC
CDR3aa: CASSEANRANEQFF

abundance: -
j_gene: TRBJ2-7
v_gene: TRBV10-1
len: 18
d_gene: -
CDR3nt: TGCGCCAGCACCCCAGGGATACACCGTCGCCGGAAGGACCACGAGCAGTACTTC
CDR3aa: CASTPGIHRRRKDHEQYF

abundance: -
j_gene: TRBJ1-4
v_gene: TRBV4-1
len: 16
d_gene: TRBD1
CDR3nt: TGCGCCAGCAGCCAAGACCGGACAGGGGGGGGTGAAAAACTGTTTTTT
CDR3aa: CASSQDRTGGGEKLFF

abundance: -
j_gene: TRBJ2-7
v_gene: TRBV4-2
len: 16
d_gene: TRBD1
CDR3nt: TGTGCCAGCAGCCAAGCTGCGACAGGGGGCTTCTACGAGCAGTACTTC
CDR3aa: CASSQAATGGFYEQYF

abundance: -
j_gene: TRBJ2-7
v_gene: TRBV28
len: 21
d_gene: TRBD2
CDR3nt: TGTGCCAGCAGTTTAGATTGGCTAGCGGGATCTCCGGAAAGCTTTTCCTACGAGCAGTACTTC
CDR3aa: CASSLDWLAGSPESFSYEQYF

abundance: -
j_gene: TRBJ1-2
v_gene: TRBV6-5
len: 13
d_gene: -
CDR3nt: TGTGCCAGCAGTCCCGACATCAACTATGGCTACACCTTC
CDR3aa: CASSPDINYGYTF

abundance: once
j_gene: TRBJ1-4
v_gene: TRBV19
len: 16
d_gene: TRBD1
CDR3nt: TGTGCCAGTAGTCTCATAGGACAGGGTGTAGAGGAAAAACTGTTTTTT
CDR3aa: CASSLIGQGVEEKLFF

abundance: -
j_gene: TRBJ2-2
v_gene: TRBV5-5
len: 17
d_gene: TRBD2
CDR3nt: TGTGCCAGCAGCTTTTCCGGGACTAGCGGAAGCACCGGGGAGCTGTTTTTT
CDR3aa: CASSFSGTSGSTGELFF

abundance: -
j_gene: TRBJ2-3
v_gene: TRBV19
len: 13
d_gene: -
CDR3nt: TGTGCCAGTAGTGTAGGGGGCACAGATACGCAGTATTTT
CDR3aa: CASSVGGTDTQYF

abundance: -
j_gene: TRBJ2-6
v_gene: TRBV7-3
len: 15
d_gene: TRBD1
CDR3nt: TGTGCCAGCATCAAGGGGGCGGCTGGGGCCAACGTCCTGACTTTC
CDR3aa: CASIKGAAGANVLTF

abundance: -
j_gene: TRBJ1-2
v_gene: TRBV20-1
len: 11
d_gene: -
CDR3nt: TGCAGTGCTAGGGCCGCGGGCGGCTACACCTTC
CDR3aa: CSARAAGGYTF

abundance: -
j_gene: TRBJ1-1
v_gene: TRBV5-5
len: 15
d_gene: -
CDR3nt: TGTGCCAGCAGCTTGGGCGGAAACATGAACACTGAAGCTTTCTTT
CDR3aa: CASSLGGNMNTEAFF

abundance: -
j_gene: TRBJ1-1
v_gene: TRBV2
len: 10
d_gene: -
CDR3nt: TGTGCCACCTTGGGCGGGCGAGCTTTCTTT
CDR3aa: CATLGGRAFF

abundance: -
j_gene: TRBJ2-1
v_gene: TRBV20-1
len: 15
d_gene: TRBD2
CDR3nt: TGCAGTGCTAGTCGACTAGCGGGGGGGCTCAGTGAGCAGTTCTTC
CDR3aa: CSASRLAGGLSEQFF

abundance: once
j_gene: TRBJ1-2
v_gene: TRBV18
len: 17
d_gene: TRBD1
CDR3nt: TGTGCCAGCTCACGCACCCCGTCCGGGACAGGGGGCTATGGCTACACCTTC
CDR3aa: CASSRTPSGTGGYGYTF

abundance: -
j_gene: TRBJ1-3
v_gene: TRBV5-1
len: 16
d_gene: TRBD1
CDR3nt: TGCGCCAGCAGCTTGGCCGGAGACAGGGGTGGAAACACCATATATTTT
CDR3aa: CASSLAGDRGGNTIYF

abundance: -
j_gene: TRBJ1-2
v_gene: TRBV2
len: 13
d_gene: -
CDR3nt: TGTGCCAGCAGTGAAGCAGTTAACTATGGCTACACCTTC
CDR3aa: CASSEAVNYGYTF

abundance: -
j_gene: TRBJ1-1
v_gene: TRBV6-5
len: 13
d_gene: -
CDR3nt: TGTGCCAGCAGTTATAGGGGGAACACTGAAGCTTTCTTT
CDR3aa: CASSYRGNTEAFF

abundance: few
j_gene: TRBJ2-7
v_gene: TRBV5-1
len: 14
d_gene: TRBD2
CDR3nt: TGCGCCAGCAGCGGGACTAGCGGCTCCTACGAGCAGTACTTC
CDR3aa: CASSGTSGSYEQYF

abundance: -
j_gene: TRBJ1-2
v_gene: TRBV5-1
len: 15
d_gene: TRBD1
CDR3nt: TGCGCCAGCAGCTCGGGCGACAGGGGTAACTATGGCTACACCTTC
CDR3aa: CASSSGDRGNYGYTF

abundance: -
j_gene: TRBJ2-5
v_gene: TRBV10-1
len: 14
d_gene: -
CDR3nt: TGCGCCAGCAGTGAGGGGGTGCTGGGGGAGACCCAGTACTTC
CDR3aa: CASSEGVLGETQYF

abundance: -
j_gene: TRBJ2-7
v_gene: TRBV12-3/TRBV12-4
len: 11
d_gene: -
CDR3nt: TGTGCCAGCAGTTTTGACTACGAGCAGTACTTC
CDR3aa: CASSFDYEQYF

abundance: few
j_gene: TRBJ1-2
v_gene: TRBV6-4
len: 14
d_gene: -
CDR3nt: TGTGCCCGAAGTCTGACAGATTCAAACTATGGCTACACCTTC
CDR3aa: CARSLTDSNYGYTF

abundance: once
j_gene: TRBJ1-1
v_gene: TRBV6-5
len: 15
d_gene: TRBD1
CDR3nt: TGTGCCAGCAGAATATCCGGGACAGGGGGCACTGAAGCTTTCTTT
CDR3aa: CASRISGTGGTEAFF

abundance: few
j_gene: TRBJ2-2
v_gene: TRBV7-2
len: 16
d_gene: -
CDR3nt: TGTGCCAGCAGCAAGGGGCCTATCGGGGACACCGGGGAGCTGTTTTTT
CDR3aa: CASSKGPIGDTGELFF

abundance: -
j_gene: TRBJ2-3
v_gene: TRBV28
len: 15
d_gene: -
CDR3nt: TGTGCCAGCAGCCCAAGAGGGCCTGGCACAGATACGCAGTATTTT
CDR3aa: CASSPRGPGTDTQYF

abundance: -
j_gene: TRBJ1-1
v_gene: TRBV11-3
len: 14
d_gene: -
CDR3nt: TGTGCCAGCAGCTTAGTAGGGGGTACGGCTGAAGCTTTCTTT
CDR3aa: CASSLVGGTAEAFF

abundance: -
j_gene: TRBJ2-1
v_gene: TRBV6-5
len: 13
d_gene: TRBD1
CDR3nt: TGTGCCAGCAACCGCCAGGGGGCCAATGAGCAGTTCTTC
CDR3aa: CASNRQGANEQFF

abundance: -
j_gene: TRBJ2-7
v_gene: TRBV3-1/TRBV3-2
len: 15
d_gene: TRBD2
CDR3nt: TGTGCCAGCAGCCAAGGGGTAGCGGGAGCCCACGAGCAGTACTTC
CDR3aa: CASSQGVAGAHEQYF

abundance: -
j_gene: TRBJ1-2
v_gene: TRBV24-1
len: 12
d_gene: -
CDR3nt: TGTGCCACCAGTGATTTTTCCTATGGCTACACCTTC
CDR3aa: CATSDFSYGYTF

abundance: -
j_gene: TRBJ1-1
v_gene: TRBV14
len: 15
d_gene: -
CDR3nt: TGTGCCAGCAGCCTCCCCTCACCGGGTAACACTGAAGCTTTCTTT
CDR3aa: CASSLPSPGNTEAFF

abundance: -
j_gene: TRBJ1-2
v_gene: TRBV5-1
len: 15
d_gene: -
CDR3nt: TGCGCCAGCAGCAGGCCGGAACAGGGTGACTATGGCTACACCTTC
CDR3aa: CASSRPEQGDYGYTF

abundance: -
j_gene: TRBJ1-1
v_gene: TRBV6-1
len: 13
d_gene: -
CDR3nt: TGTGCCAGCAGTGAGGGGCTATATGATAAAGCTTTCTTT
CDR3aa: CASSEGLYDKAFF

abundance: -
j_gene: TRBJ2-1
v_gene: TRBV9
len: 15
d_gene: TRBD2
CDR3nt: TGTGCCAGCAGCGCTAGCGGGGGCCCCTACAATGAGCAGTTCTTC
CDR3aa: CASSASGGPYNEQFF

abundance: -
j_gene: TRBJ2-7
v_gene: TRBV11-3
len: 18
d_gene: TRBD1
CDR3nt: TGTGCCAGCAGCACTAGGGGGGCCGGGACAGGGGCTCTCTACGAGCAGTACTTC
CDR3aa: CASSTRGAGTGALYEQYF

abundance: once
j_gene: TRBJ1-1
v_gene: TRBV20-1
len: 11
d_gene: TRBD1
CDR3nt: TGCAGTTACAGGGGAGGGACTGAAGCTTTCTTT
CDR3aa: CSYRGGTEAFF

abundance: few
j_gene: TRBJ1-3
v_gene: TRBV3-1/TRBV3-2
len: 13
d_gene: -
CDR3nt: TGTGCCAGCAGCCAAGACAGGGGAAACACCATATATTTT
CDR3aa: CASSQDRGNTIYF

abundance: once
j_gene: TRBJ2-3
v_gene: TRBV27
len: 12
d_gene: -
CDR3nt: TGTGCCAGCAGTACCGCCAGTGATACGCAGTATTTT
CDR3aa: CASSTASDTQYF

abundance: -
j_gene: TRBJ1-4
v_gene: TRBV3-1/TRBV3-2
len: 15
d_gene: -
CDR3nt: TGTGCCAGCAGCCCTATGACCCGTCCGGGGGAAAAACTGTTTTTT
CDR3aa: CASSPMTRPGEKLFF

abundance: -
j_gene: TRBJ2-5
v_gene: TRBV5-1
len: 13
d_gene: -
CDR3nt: TGCGCCAGCAGAGAGCCAACTCGAGAGACCCAGTACTTC
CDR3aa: CASREPTRETQYF

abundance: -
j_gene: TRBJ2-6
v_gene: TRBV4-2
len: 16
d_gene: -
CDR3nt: TGTGCCAGCAGCCAAGACCGGCTCTCTGGGGCCAACGTCCTGACTTTC
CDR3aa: CASSQDRLSGANVLTF

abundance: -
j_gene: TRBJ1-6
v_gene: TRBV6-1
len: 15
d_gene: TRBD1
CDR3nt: TGTGCCAGCAGTGAAGGACAGGGTCATAATTCACCCCTCCACTTT
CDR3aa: CASSEGQGHNSPLHF

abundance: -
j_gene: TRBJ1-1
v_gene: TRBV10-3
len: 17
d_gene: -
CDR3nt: TGTGCCATCAGTGAGTTGGCAGGGACCATGTTGAACACTGAAGCTTTCTTT
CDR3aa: CAISELAGTMLNTEAFF

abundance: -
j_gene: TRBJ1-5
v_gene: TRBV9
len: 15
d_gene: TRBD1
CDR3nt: TGTGCCAGCAGCGGGGGACAGGGGTCTAATCAGCCCCAGCATTTT
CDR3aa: CASSGGQGSNQPQHF

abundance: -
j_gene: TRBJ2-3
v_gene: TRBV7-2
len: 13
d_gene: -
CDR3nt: TGTGCCAGCAGCTTCTCTAGCACAGATACGCAGTATTTT
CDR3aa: CASSFSSTDTQYF